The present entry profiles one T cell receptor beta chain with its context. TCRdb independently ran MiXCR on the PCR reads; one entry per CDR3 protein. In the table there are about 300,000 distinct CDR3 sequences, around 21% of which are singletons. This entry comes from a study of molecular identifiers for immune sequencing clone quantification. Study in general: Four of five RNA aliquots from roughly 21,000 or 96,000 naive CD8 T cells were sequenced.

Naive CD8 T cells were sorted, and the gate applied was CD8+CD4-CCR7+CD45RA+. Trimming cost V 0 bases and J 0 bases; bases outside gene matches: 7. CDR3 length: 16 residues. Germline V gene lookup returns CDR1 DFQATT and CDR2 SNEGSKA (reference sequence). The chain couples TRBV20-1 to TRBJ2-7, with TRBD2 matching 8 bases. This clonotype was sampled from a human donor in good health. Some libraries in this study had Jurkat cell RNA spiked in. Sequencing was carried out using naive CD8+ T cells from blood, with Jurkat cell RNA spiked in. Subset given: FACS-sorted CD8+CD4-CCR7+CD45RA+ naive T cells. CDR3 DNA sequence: TGCAGTGCTAGAGATCAGGGTAGCGGGGTCTCCTACGAGCAGTACTTC. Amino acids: CSARDQGSGVSYEQYF.